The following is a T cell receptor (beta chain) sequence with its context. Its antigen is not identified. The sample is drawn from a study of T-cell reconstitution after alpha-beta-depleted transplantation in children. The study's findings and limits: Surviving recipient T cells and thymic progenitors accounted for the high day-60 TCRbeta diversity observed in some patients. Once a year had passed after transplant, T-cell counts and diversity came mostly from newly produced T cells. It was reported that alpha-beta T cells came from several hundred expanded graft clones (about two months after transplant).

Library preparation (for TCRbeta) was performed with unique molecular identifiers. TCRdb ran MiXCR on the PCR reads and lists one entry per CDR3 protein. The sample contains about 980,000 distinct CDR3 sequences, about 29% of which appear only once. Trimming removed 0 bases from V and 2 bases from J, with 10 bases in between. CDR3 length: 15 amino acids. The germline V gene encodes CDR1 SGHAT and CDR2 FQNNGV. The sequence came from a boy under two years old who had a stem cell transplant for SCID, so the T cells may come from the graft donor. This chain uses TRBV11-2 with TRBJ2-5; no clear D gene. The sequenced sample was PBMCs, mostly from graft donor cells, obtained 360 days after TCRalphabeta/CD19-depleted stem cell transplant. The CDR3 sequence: CASSLENSRQETQYF. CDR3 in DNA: TGTGCCAGCAGCTTAGAAAATTCCAGGCAAGAGACCCAGTACTTC. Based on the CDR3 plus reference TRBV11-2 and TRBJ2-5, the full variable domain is EAGVAQSPRYKIIEKRQSVAFWCNPISGHATLYWYQQILGQGPKLLIQFQNNGVVDDSQLPKDRFSAERLKGVDSTLKIQPAKLEDSAVYLCASSLENSRQETQYFGPGTRLLVL.